This passage covers 20 T cell receptor beta chains from one sample sequenced in a study of cytomegalovirus exposure and HLA in healthy donors. Vbeta (60) and Jbeta (13) primers were used in the PCR. Method: immunoSEQ multiplex PCR; TCRdb's copy keeps in-frame clones and lacks some. The sample records around 100,000 clones, less than 80% being singletons. The sample consisted of PBMCs. These receptors all come from a young man in good health and CMV-seropositive.

The DNA for the CDR3 is TGTGCCAGCAGCGTATTGGACACCGGGACAGGGGGAGTCGAGCAGTACTTC. Its translation is CASSVLDTGTGGVEQYF. V is TRBV9 and J is TRBJ2-7, with 11 bases that match TRBD1. Germline CDR1 SGDLS, CDR2 YYNGEE. This CDR3 is built from 17 residues. J lost 6 bases, V lost 1 base, and 12 bases had no gene match.

This clone was picked up a small number of times. The J gene is TRBJ1-5, the V gene TRBV6-1; tentatively, D is TRBD1 (5 bases). V was shortened by 8 bases and J by 5 bases, with 13 bases between the two germline ends. In germline, CDR1 is MNHNS, CDR2 SASEGT. The CDR3 contains 13 residues. DNA of the CDR3: TGTGCCAGCTCCCCGGGGGAGCATCAGCCCCAGCATTTT. Translated: CASSPGEHQPQHF.

The V and J genes are TRBV28 and TRBJ1-6; the D gene is possibly TRBD1 (6 bases). This CDR3 contains 16 residues. The ends were cut back, 6 bases at V and 0 bases at J, with 12 bases in the middle. Per the germline V gene, CDR1 is MDHEN and CDR2 is SYDVKM. CDR3 DNA: TGTGCCAGCAGCCTCGACAGGAGCTCCTATAATTCACCCCTCCACTTT. It specifies CASSLDRSSYNSPLHF.

The V and J genes are TRBV19 and TRBJ1-1, with D tentatively TRBD1 (5 bases). This CDR3 spans 15 amino acids. V was shortened by 6 bases and J by 2 bases, with 16 bases between the two germline ends. Germline-derived CDR1 and CDR2 are LNHDA and SQIVND (reference sequence). CDR3 residues: CASRVVRQLNTEAFF. Here the CDR3 DNA reads TGTGCCAGTAGGGTCGTCAGACAGCTAAACACTGAAGCTTTCTTT. Variable domain in full (rest from reference TRBV19 and TRBJ1-1): DGGITQSPKYLFRKEGQNVTLSCEQNLNHDAMYWYRQDPGQGLRLIYYSQIVNDFQKGDIAEGYSVSREKKESFPLTVTSAQKNPTAFYLCASRVVRQLNTEAFFGQGTRLTVV.

The CDR3 bases are TGCGCCAGCAGCCATGGGACAGGGGGGTACGAGCAGTACTTC. Its translation is CASSHGTGGYEQYF. The rearrangement joins TRBV5-1 to TRBJ2-7, with TRBD1 matching 11 bases. The germline gives CDR1 SGHRS, CDR2 YFSETQ. The CDR3 totals 14 residues. With V trimmed by 4 bases and J by 4 bases, 4 bases remained unmatched.

V is TRBV7-9 and J is TRBJ2-3, with a weak D call TRBD2 (6 bases). The CDR3 sequence is 16 residues long. Germline values: CDR1 SEHNR, CDR2 FQNEAQ (reference sequence). The V end was cut by 5 bases, the J end by 0 bases, with 15 bases between. The DNA of the CDR3 is TGTGCCAGCAGCCCAGGACTATTCTCTAGCACAGATACGCAGTATTTT. This encodes CASSPGLFSSTDTQYF.

The J gene is TRBJ1-1, the V gene TRBV6-5; unclear D gene. Between the trimmed V and J ends, which lost 6 bases and 4 bases, there was a span of 12 bases. This CDR3 has 13 amino acids. Germline V gene data show CDR1 as MNHEY and CDR2 as SVGAGI. The CDR3 nucleotides read TGTGCCAGCAGGGAGAGGGCGGCCACTGAAGCTTTCTTT. This sequence encodes CASRERAATEAFF.

This rearrangement joins TRBV6-1 to TRBJ2-7, with D perhaps TRBD1 (6 bases). The ends were cut back, 1 base at V and 2 bases at J, with 12 bases in the middle. The CDR3 sequence is 15 residues long. Germline CDR1 reads MNHNS; CDR2 reads SASEGT. The CDR3 loop reads CASSEDRALTYEQYF. CDR3 DNA sequence: TGTGCCAGCAGTGAAGACAGGGCCCTTACCTACGAGCAGTACTTC.

Details on this clone: A junction end diverges from the germline sequence, so it may reflect a read error. V gene TRBV7-7 combines with J gene TRBJ2-5, with D perhaps matching TRBD2 (6 bases). Germline V lookup: CDR1 SSHAT, CDR2 FNYEAQ (reference sequence). This CDR3 spans 13 amino acids. The CDR3 here is CASSLGGKETQYF. The CDR3 DNA reads as TGTGCTAGCAGCTTAGGAGGGAAAGAGACCCAGTACTTC. Full variable domain (remainder filled in from reference TRBV7-7 and TRBJ2-5): GAGVSQSPRYKVTKRGQDVTLRCDPISSHATLYWYQQALGQGPEFLTYFNYEAQPDKSGLPSDRFSAERPEGSISTLTIQRTEQRDSAMYRCASSLGGKETQYFGPGTRLLVL.

The chain recombines TRBV18 with TRBJ2-1; TRBD1 agrees at 7 bases. The CDR3 runs 16 residues. Germline V gene sequence: CDR1 KGHSH, CDR2 LQKENI. V shed 3 bases and J 0 bases; nucleotides not matched to a gene: 5. CDR3 loop: CASSPRTGSSYNEQFF. The CDR3 coding sequence is TGTGCCAGCTCACCGCGGACAGGAAGCTCCTACAATGAGCAGTTCTTC.

This clone was seen only a few times. The chain links TRBV30 to TRBJ1-2; 9 positions agree with TRBD1. Unmatched junction bases numbered 6, after V lost 2 bases and J lost 8 bases. The length of the CDR3 is 13 residues. Germline V gene lookup returns CDR1 GTSNPN and CDR2 SVGIG (reference sequence). The CDR3 DNA sequence: TGTGCCTGGAGTAAGGACAGGGGTGACGGCTACACCTTC. Translating gives CAWSKDRGDGYTF.

A few counts support this clone. J is TRBJ2-7 and V is TRBV4-1, with TRBD1 matching 9 bases. The CDR3 is made up of 16 amino acids. The V gene end was trimmed by 1 base and the J gene end by 3 bases; junction bases not matched to a gene: 7. The germline V gene has CDR1 MGHRA and CDR2 YSYEKL. CDR3 loop: CASSQGWDRVNYEQYF. For the CDR3, the DNA is TGCGCCAGCAGCCAAGGATGGGACAGGGTTAACTACGAGCAGTACTTC.

J is TRBJ2-2 and V is TRBV7-9; a possible D gene is TRBD1 (5 bases). Germline lookup yields CDR1 SEHNR and CDR2 FQNEAQ (reference sequence). The CDR3 contains 15 residues. Trimming stripped 5 bases from V and 1 base from J, with 11 bases between. CDR3 DNA: TGTGCCAGCAGCCCCGGACACATGAACACCGGGGAGCTGTTTTTT. It specifies CASSPGHMNTGELFF.

The chain employs TRBV2 and TRBJ1-5; possible D gene TRBD1, 6 bases. Trimming cost V 1 base and J 2 bases, with 9 bases left between them. The CDR3 length is 15 residues. Germline V lookup: CDR1 SNHLY, CDR2 FYNNEI. This CDR3 reads CASSEGGGRNQPQHF. CDR3 DNA: TGTGCCAGCAGTGAAGGAGGGGGACGCAATCAGCCCCAGCATTTT.

This clone showed up just a few times. The gene calls are TRBV20-1 and TRBJ1-5; a weak D match, TRBD1 (5 bases). The CDR3 contains 11 residues. Germline loops: CDR1 DFQATT, CDR2 SNEGSKA (reference sequence). Trimming left V 3 bases short and J 6 bases short, with 6 bases between. CDR3 nucleotide sequence: TGCAGTGCTAGGGGGGGTCAGCCCCAGCATTTT. It translates to CSARGGQPQHF.

This rearrangement joins TRBV5-4 to TRBJ2-3; 7 bases fit TRBD2. Unmatched junction bases numbered 11, after V lost 4 bases and J lost 6 bases. Germline V gives CDR1 SGHNT, CDR2 YYREEE (reference sequence). The CDR3 has 15 amino acids. The CDR3: CASSKPQRGLDTQYF. CDR3 nucleotides: TGTGCCAGCAGCAAACCCCAGCGGGGACTGGATACGCAGTATTTT.

The rearrangement uses TRBV6-1 and TRBJ1-6, with D perhaps TRBD1 (5 bases). The CDR3 contains 14 residues. The germline V gene has CDR1 MNHNS and CDR2 SASEGT. The V end lost 3 bases, the J end lost 11 bases, and 14 bases lay between the germline ends. CDR3 bases: TGTGCCAGCAGTGATTCTCAGACAGTGGCACCCCTCCACTTT. Its protein product is CASSDSQTVAPLHF.

The V and J genes are TRBV6-5 and TRBJ1-2, with TRBD1 matching over 8 bases. Germline CDR1 reads MNHEY; CDR2 reads SVGAGI. The CDR3 totals 13 residues. J gave up 8 bases and V 4 bases, and 6 bases lay outside the gene matches. Here the CDR3 DNA reads TGTGCCAGCAGTTCGAGGACAGGGACAGGCTACACCTTC. Translating gives CASSSRTGTGYTF.

The rearrangement uses TRBV9 and TRBJ2-7; TRBD1 might be the D (5 bases). The V end was cut by 0 bases, the J end by 4 bases, with 17 bases between. The CDR3 is made up of 16 amino acids. Germline loops: CDR1 SGDLS, CDR2 YYNGEE. CDR3 sequence: CASSVGDRGRGYEQYF. The CDR3 DNA sequence: TGTGCCAGCAGCGTAGGGGATAGGGGAAGGGGATACGAGCAGTACTTC.

A few counts support this clone. CDR3 sequence: CASSFGGDSLVAFF. CDR3 coding DNA: TGTGCCAGCAGCTTCGGGGGGGACAGCCTTGTAGCTTTCTTT. This chain joins TRBV11-1 and TRBJ1-1, with 7 bases lining up with TRBD1. J lost 10 bases, V lost 3 bases, and 11 bases had no gene match. CDR1 and CDR2 (germline): SGHAT, FQDESV (reference sequence). The CDR3 has 14 residues.